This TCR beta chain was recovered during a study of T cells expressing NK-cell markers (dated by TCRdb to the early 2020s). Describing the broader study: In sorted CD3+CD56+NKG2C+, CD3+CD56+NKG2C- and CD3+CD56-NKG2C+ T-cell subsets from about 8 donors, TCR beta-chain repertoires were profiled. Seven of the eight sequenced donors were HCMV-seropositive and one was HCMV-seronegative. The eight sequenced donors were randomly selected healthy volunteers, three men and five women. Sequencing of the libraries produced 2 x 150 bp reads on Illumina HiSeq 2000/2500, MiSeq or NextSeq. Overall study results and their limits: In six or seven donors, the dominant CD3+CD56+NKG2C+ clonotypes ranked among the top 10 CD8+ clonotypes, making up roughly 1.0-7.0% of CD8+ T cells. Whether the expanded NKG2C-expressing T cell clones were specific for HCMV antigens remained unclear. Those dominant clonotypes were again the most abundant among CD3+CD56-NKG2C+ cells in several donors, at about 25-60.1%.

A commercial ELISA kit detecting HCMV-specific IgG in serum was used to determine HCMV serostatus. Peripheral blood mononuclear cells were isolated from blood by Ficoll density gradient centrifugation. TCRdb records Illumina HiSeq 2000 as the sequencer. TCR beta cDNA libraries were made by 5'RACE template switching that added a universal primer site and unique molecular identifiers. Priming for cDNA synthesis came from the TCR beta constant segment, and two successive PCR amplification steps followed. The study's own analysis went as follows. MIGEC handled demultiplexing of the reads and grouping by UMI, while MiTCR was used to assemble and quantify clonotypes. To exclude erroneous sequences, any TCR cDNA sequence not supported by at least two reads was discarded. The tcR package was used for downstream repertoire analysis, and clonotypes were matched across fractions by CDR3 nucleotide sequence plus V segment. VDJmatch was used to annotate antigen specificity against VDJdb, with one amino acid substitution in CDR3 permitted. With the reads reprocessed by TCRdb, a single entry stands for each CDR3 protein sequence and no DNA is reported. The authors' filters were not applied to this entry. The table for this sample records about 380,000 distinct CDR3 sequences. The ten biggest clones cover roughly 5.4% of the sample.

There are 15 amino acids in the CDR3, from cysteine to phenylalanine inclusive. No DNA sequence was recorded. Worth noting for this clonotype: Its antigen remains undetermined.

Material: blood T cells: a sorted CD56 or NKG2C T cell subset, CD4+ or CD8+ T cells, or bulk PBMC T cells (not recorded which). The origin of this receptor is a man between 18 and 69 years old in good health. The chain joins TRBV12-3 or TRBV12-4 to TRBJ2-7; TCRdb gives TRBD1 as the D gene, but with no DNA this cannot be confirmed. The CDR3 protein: CASRRPGQGDYEQYF.